This record looks at one T cell receptor (beta chain) sequence and its context. What it binds is unknown. Libraries of TCR beta came from iRepertoire HTBI primers plus Arm-PCR of CDR3 regions. TCRdb recomputed calls from the multiplex PCR reads with MiXCR, one row per CDR3 protein. Of almost 350,000 distinct CDR3 sequences listed, less than 20% are singletons. This record belongs to a study of regulatory T cells in long-lasting Graves disease. For the study at large: Positivity for TSH receptor antibodies plus over 5 years of antithyroid drugs meant persistent Graves' disease. Overall study findings and caveats: Among persistent patients, a larger number of public clonotypes were shared (about 3,000) than among newly diagnosed patients (about 970).

Losses at the gene ends were 1 base for V and 3 bases for J; bases not matched to a gene: 3. The CDR3 loop spans 15 amino acids. CDR1 is MDHEN and CDR2 is SYDVKM in the germline V gene. Time point specified: persistent/refractory GD, antithyroid drugs over 5 years with positive TRAb. Following extraction of RNA from PBMCs, that RNA was used to make the TCR library. Peripheral blood, 8.5 to 9.5 milliliters per patient, was collected in EDTA tubes. This sequence originates from a female donor with Graves disease. Material: peripheral blood mononuclear cells (PBMCs), obtained when the disease was refractory, from a patient treated with antithyroid drugs. This rearrangement joins TRBV28 to TRBJ2-7; 10 positions match TRBD2. The CDR3 DNA reads as TGTGCCAGCAGTTTATCGGCTAGCGGGGGCTACGAGCAGTACTTC. It yields the protein CASSLSASGGYEQYF.